Presented here are 21 T cell receptor beta chains from one specimen sequenced in a study of T cell responses to AZD1222 COVID-19 vaccine. Assay used: immunoSEQ multiplex PCR; TCRdb lists only in-frame clones, some missing. The data show 85,000 to 130,000 clones, about 93% seen once. The sample consisted of peripheral blood, taken on day 0 of AZD1222 vaccination. The receptor source for this set is an adult in good health.

The gene calls are TRBV6-6 and TRBJ2-2; TRBD1 aligns across 12 bases. The germline gives CDR1 MNHNY, CDR2 SVGAGI (reference sequence). This CDR3 region has 19 residues. Germline trimming cut 6 bases from V and 5 bases from J; bases unmatched to any gene: 16. CDR3 amino acids: CASSRKPGQGARETGELFF. DNA for the CDR3: TGTGCCAGCAGCCGAAAGCCGGGACAGGGGGCGCGGGAAACCGGGGAGCTGTTTTTT.

The chain uses TRBV6-5 and TRBJ2-1, with D perhaps TRBD1 (6 bases). The V end was cut by 6 bases, the J end by 13 bases, with 25 bases between. Per germline, CDR1 MNHEY and CDR2 SVGAGI. The CDR3 runs 15 residues. The CDR3 DNA is TGTGCCAGCAGGGGGAGCATAAACAGGGTTCAACACCAGTTCTTC. Its protein is CASRGSINRVQHQFF.

This chain uses TRBV28 with TRBJ1-1; D call uncertain. From germline, CDR1 is MDHEN and CDR2 SYDVKM. This CDR3 region has 14 residues. Deletions cut 3 bases from V and 1 base from J, with 9 bases between. CDR3 sequence (DNA): TGTGCCAGCAGTTTGCCGACCCGGAACACTGAAGCTTTCTTT. It codes for CASSLPTRNTEAFF. Full variable domain (remainder filled in from reference TRBV28 and TRBJ1-1): DVKVTQSSRYLVKRTGEKVFLECVQDMDHENMFWYRQDPGLGLRLIYFSYDVKMKEKGDIPEGYSVSREKKERFSLILESASTNQTSMYLCASSLPTRNTEAFFGQGTRLTVV.

The chain recombines TRBV24-1 with TRBJ1-2; the match to TRBD1 covers 7 bases. The CDR3 contains 14 residues. The V and J ends lost 4 bases and 1 base, in that order; junction bases with no gene match: 2. Germline CDR1 KGHDR, CDR2 SFDVKD. CDR3 amino acids: CATSETGLNYGYTF. The CDR3 nucleotides are TGTGCCACCAGTGAGACAGGGCTTAACTATGGCTACACCTTC.

V is TRBV11-2 and J is TRBJ1-1, with a tentative D call TRBD1 (5 bases). The germline V and J ends were trimmed by 6 bases and 0 bases, with 11 bases remaining between them. The CDR3 runs to 14 residues. Germline CDR1 and CDR2: SGHAT and FQNNGV. The CDR3 coding sequence is TGTGCCAGCAGTCAAGGGGTCATGAACACTGAAGCTTTCTTT. It yields the protein CASSQGVMNTEAFF.

The J gene is TRBJ1-5, the V gene TRBV5-8; D remains ambiguous. V was trimmed by 2 bases and J by 4 bases, leaving 7 bases between them. This CDR3 spans 13 amino acids. Per the germline V gene, CDR1 is SGHTS and CDR2 is YDEGEE. The CDR3 nucleotides read TGTGCCAGCAGCTTCCAACCTAATCAGCCCCAGCATTTT. Its translation: CASSFQPNQPQHF.

The gene calls are TRBV4-1 and TRBJ1-6; D is unclear. Germline assignment: CDR1 MGHRA and CDR2 YSYEKL. V lost 3 bases and J lost 9, with 6 bases in between. This CDR3 contains 12 residues. The CDR3 DNA sequence: TGCGCCAGCAGCCAGAAGGGTTCACCCCTCCACTTT. It translates to CASSQKGSPLHF.

The rearrangement joins TRBV18 to TRBJ2-2; D is possibly TRBD2 (6 bases). V dropped 6 bases and J dropped 3 bases, with 17 bases sitting between them. Germline V lookup: CDR1 KGHSH, CDR2 LQKENI. The CDR3 consists of 16 residues. CDR3 protein: CASSTIGGVDTGELFF. The CDR3 DNA reads as TGTGCCAGCTCTACAATCGGGGGTGTCGACACCGGGGAGCTGTTTTTT. The complete variable domain, with remaining parts taken from reference TRBV18 and TRBJ2-2, reads NAGVMQNPRHLVRRRGQEARLRCSPMKGHSHVYWYRQLPEEGLKFMVYLQKENIIDESGMPKERFSAEFPKEGPSILRIQQVVRGDSAAYFCASSTIGGVDTGELFFGEGSRLTVL.

This chain joins TRBV25-1 and TRBJ1-2; D is possibly TRBD1 (6 bases). Germline assignment: CDR1 MGHDK and CDR2 SYGVNS. V dropped 2 bases and J dropped 8 bases, with 9 bases sitting between them. CDR3 size: 12 residues. Here the CDR3 DNA reads TGTGCCAGCAGTGAAGGAACAGGGGGCTACACCTTC. Its protein product is CASSEGTGGYTF.

This clone has only one observation. The rearrangement joins TRBV4-3 to TRBJ1-2; D is perhaps TRBD1 (5 bases). There are 16 residues in the CDR3. V was pared by 0 bases and J by 6 bases, with 17 bases between. Germline lookup yields CDR1 LGHNA and CDR2 YSLEER. CDR3 loop: CASSQERGRWGDGYTF. The CDR3 coding sequence is TGCGCCAGCAGCCAAGAAAGGGGCCGGTGGGGCGATGGCTACACCTTC.

The rearrangement uses TRBV7-6 and TRBJ2-7; 12 bases line up with TRBD2. The CDR3 spans 15 residues. Germline V gene lookup returns CDR1 SGHVS and CDR2 FNYEAQ. The J segment lost 4 bases and the V segment lost 5 bases, leaving 6 bases of the junction unmatched. For the CDR3, the DNA is TGTGCCAGCAGCCCGAGACTAGCGGGAGTGTACGAGCAGTACTTC. As protein: CASSPRLAGVYEQYF. The full variable domain, rest sourced from reference TRBV7-6 and TRBJ2-7, is GAGVSQSPRYKVTKRGQDVALRCDPISGHVSLYWYRQALGQGPEFLTYFNYEAQQDKSGLPNDRFSAERPEGSISTLTIQRTEQRDSAMYRCASSPRLAGVYEQYFGPGTRLTVT.

The V gene is TRBV7-2, the J gene TRBJ2-7; D could derive from TRBD1 or TRBD2 (5 bases each). The V gene lost 2 bases and the J gene lost 5 bases, with 16 bases spanning the gap. In germline, CDR1 is SGHTA, CDR2 FQGNSA. This CDR3 region has 15 residues. CDR3 sequence (DNA): TGTGCCAGCAGCTTAAGAGGGGCGAGCATCCACGAGCAGTACTTC. This encodes CASSLRGASIHEQYF. Full variable domain (remainder filled in from reference TRBV7-2 and TRBJ2-7): GAGVSQSPSNKVTEKGKDVELRCDPISGHTALYWYRQSLGQGLEFLIYFQGNSAPDKSGLPSDRFSAERTGGSVSTLTIQRTQQEDSAVYLCASSLRGASIHEQYFGPGTRLTVT.

The chain carries TRBV6-2 or TRBV6-3 and TRBJ2-7; D gene uncertain. Germline V gives CDR1 MNHEY, CDR2 SVGEGT. The CDR3 length is 12 residues. V shed 5 bases and J shed 6 bases, with 11 bases lying between them. In DNA, the CDR3 is TGTGCCAGCAGTACCCCCCTAGTCGAGCAGTACTTC. Amino acids: CASSTPLVEQYF.

The J gene is TRBJ2-2, the V gene TRBV5-1; 7 bases are a match to TRBD2. The CDR3 is 15 amino acids. J gave up 1 base and V 4 bases, and 4 bases lay outside the gene matches. The germline V gene has CDR1 SGHRS and CDR2 YFSETQ. The CDR3 sequence is CASSGREMNTGELFF. In DNA form, the CDR3 reads TGCGCCAGCAGCGGGCGGGAGATGAACACCGGGGAGCTGTTTTTT. Complete variable domain (other parts from reference TRBV5-1 and TRBJ2-2): KAGVTQTPRYLIKTRGQQVTLSCSPISGHRSVSWYQQTPGQGLQFLFEYFSETQRNKGNFPGRFSGRQFSNSRSEMNVSTLELGDSALYLCASSGREMNTGELFFGEGSRLTVL.

The CDR3 DNA reads TGTGCCAGCAGCGACACCTCTGGGGCCAACGTCCTGACTTTC. Amino acid sequence: CASSDTSGANVLTF. The rearrangement links TRBV7-2 to TRBJ2-6; D gene unclear. The length of the CDR3 is 14 residues. Per germline, CDR1 SGHTA and CDR2 FQGNSA. Trimming took 5 bases from V and 0 from J, leaving 5 bases between them.

V gene TRBV29-1 combines with J gene TRBJ1-1, with D uncertain. Deletions cut 0 bases from V and 1 base from J, with 18 bases between. Germline CDR1 is SQVTM and CDR2 is ANQGSEA. The CDR3 extends over 17 amino acids. The chain's CDR3 is CSVEDLGSQFPNTEAFF. In DNA, the CDR3 is TGCAGCGTTGAAGATCTCGGCAGCCAATTCCCGAACACTGAAGCTTTCTTT.

A single count supports this clone. This chain connects TRBV7-2 to TRBJ2-3, with a possible D match to TRBD1 (5 bases). The CDR3 runs 14 residues. Germline CDR1 is SGHTA and CDR2 is FQGNSA. V gave up 5 bases and J gave up 2 bases, with 11 bases separating them. CDR3 protein: CASSQGQITDTQYF. The CDR3 DNA is TGTGCCAGCAGCCAAGGACAAATCACAGATACGCAGTATTTT.

The chain is built from TRBV9 and TRBJ1-1; a possible D gene is TRBD1 (5 bases). CDR1 is SGDLS and CDR2 is YYNGEE in the germline V gene. V was clipped by 3 bases and J by 0 bases, with 12 bases between them. The CDR3 has 15 amino acids. The CDR3 loop is CASSADSVLNTEAFF. The CDR3 bases are TGTGCCAGCAGCGCCGACAGTGTACTGAACACTGAAGCTTTCTTT.

The V call is TRBV27, the J call TRBJ1-2; 11 nucleotides match TRBD1. J was trimmed by 3 bases and V by 5 bases; bases with no gene match: 5. CDR1 is MNHEY, CDR2 SMNVEV, per germline (reference sequence). CDR3 length: 15 residues. This CDR3 reads CASSPGQGAHYGYTF. In DNA form, the CDR3 reads TGTGCCAGCAGTCCCGGACAGGGGGCACACTATGGCTACACCTTC.

V gene TRBV6-5 combines with J gene TRBJ1-2; D call uncertain. The CDR3 spans 14 residues. The germline V and J ends were trimmed by 0 bases and 3 bases, with 8 bases remaining between them. CDR1 is MNHEY and CDR2 is SVGAGI in the germline V gene. DNA for the CDR3: TGTGCCAGCAGTTACTCGGTTAGGGACTATGGCTACACCTTC. Its protein is CASSYSVRDYGYTF.

The chain uses TRBV28 and TRBJ2-6; no clear D gene. V gave up 7 bases and J gave up 0 bases, with 7 bases separating them. The germline CDR1 and CDR2 sequences are MDHEN and SYDVKM. CDR3 size: 14 residues. The CDR3 region has the DNA TGTGCCAGCACCATGATCTCTGGGGCCAACGTCCTGACTTTC. Protein product: CASTMISGANVLTF. Together with reference TRBV28 and TRBJ2-6, the CDR3 gives the full variable domain: DVKVTQSSRYLVKRTGEKVFLECVQDMDHENMFWYRQDPGLGLRLIYFSYDVKMKEKGDIPEGYSVSREKKERFSLILESASTNQTSMYLCASTMISGANVLTFGAGSRLTVL.